This entry lists 25 T cell receptor beta chains sequenced from one sample in a study of cytomegalovirus exposure and HLA in healthy donors. PCR involved 60 Vbeta and 13 Jbeta primers. TCRdb keeps only in-frame clones here, not all; method: immunoSEQ multiplex PCR. Of about 170,000 clones in the sample, 75% to 85% were seen once. Material for sequencing was PBMCs. These receptor sequences come from a female donor in good health and CMV-seronegative.

As to this clone: Germline and junction disagree at one end, which may indicate a read error. The rearrangement joins TRBV27 to TRBJ2-4, with TRBD2 matching over 7 bases. The CDR3 sequence is 12 residues long. Germline V gene sequence: CDR1 MNHEY, CDR2 SMNVEV (reference sequence). The CDR3 DNA follows: TGTGCCAGCATGTCGGGGGGAAACAGTCAGTACTTC. Translation gives CASMSGGNSQYF.

This clone was found once. The chain has TRBV19 and TRBJ1-5; a weak D match, TRBD1 (6 bases). V gave up 6 bases and J gave up 0 bases, with 15 bases separating them. Germline-derived CDR1 and CDR2 are LNHDA and SQIVND (reference sequence). The CDR3 is made up of 16 amino acids. The CDR3 nucleotides read TGTGCCAGTAGAAGTCGGGACACCTATAGCAATCAGCCCCAGCATTTT. This encodes CASRSRDTYSNQPQHF. The full variable domain, rest sourced from reference TRBV19 and TRBJ1-5, is DGGITQSPKYLFRKEGQNVTLSCEQNLNHDAMYWYRQDPGQGLRLIYYSQIVNDFQKGDIAEGYSVSREKKESFPLTVTSAQKNPTAFYLCASRSRDTYSNQPQHFGDGTRLSIL.

This sequence joins TRBV23-1 and TRBJ2-7, with 8 bases that match TRBD1. TRBV23-1 is noted as an ORF with a role that remains uncertain. The V gene end was trimmed by 0 bases and the J gene end by 0 bases; junction bases not matched to a gene: 10. CDR3 length: 18 amino acids. The CDR3 region is CASSQSKRDRHFSYEQYF. In nucleotides, the CDR3 is TGCGCCAGCAGTCAATCAAAGAGGGACAGGCACTTCTCCTACGAGCAGTACTTC.

Concerning this clone: The germline gene is not matched at one end of the junction; a read error may be the cause. The chain is built from TRBV11-3 and TRBJ2-4; unclear D gene. CDR1 SGHNT and CDR2 YENEEA come from the germline V gene. The length of the CDR3 is 13 residues. The CDR3 DNA is TGTGCCAGCAGCTTAGACTTAGTAAACAGTCAGTACTTC. Translation gives CASSLDLVNSQYF. The full variable domain, rest sourced from reference TRBV11-3 and TRBJ2-4, is EAGVVQSPRYKIIEKKQPVAFWCNPISGHNTLYWYLQNLGQGPELLIRYENEEAVDDSQLPKDRFSAERLKGVDSTLKIQPAELGDSAVYLCASSLDLVNSQYFGAGTRLSVL.

The gene calls are TRBV27 and TRBJ2-5; 11 nucleotides match TRBD1. The CDR3 sequence is 15 residues long. The J segment lost 4 bases and the V segment lost 5 bases, leaving 6 bases of the junction unmatched. CDR1 and CDR2 from the germline V gene are MNHEY and SMNVEV (reference sequence). CDR3 nucleotide sequence: TGTGCCAGCAGTAACTCGGGACAGGGGGGAGAGACCCAGTACTTC. Protein: CASSNSGQGGETQYF.

A few counts support this clone. CDR3 bases: TGTGCCAGCATCCGGCGAGGCGGGAGGCCGTACGAGCAGTACTTC. Translation gives CASIRRGGRPYEQYF. J is TRBJ2-7 and V is TRBV6-5; 8 bases agree with TRBD2. The V segment lost 7 bases and the J segment 4 bases; nucleotides outside the gene matches: 12. This CDR3 spans 15 amino acids. CDR1 is MNHEY and CDR2 is SVGAGI in the germline V gene.

The chain has TRBV18 and TRBJ2-1, with TRBD2 identical over 7 bases. Germline CDR1 is KGHSH and CDR2 is LQKENI. The V gene end was trimmed by 1 base and the J gene end by 3 bases; junction bases not matched to a gene: 3. The CDR3 has 15 amino acids. The CDR3 coding sequence is TGTGCCAGCTCACCACTGGGCGGGGGCTACAATGAGCAGTTCTTC. Protein sequence: CASSPLGGGYNEQFF.

Points on this clone: At one boundary the junction diverges from the germline segment, which might be a read error. The genes are TRBV7-7 and TRBJ2-3, with a tentative D call TRBD2 (5 bases). In germline, CDR1 is SSHAT, CDR2 FNYEAQ (reference sequence). This CDR3 has 15 residues. CDR3 amino acids: CASSLSNSGTDTQYF. The CDR3 bases are TGTGCTAGCAGCTTATCGAATAGCGGCACAGATACGCAGTATTTT.

This clone showed up just once. V gene TRBV7-9 combines with J gene TRBJ2-7, with a tentative D call TRBD1 (5 bases). The CDR3 is made up of 14 amino acids. Germline lookup yields CDR1 SEHNR and CDR2 FQNEAQ (reference sequence). Between the trimmed V and J ends, which lost 5 bases and 2 bases, there was a span of 13 bases. CDR3 nucleotides: TGTGCCAGCAGCCCCCTAGGGGTCACCTACGAGCAGTACTTC. As protein: CASSPLGVTYEQYF.

The chain combines TRBV7-3 with TRBJ2-2; D remains ambiguous. This CDR3 has 13 residues. Germline V gene data show CDR1 as SGHTA and CDR2 as FQGTGA. Trimming left V 5 bases short and J 3 bases short, with 7 bases between. CDR3 amino acids: CASSIYDTGELFF. CDR3 bases: TGTGCCAGCAGCATCTACGACACCGGGGAGCTGTTTTTT.

The chain has TRBV2 and TRBJ2-4; 7 bases are a match to TRBD2. This CDR3 has 15 residues. The junction had 10 bases not matched to a gene; V was cut back by 8 bases and J by 3 bases. Germline CDR1 SNHLY, CDR2 FYNNEI. The CDR3 sequence: CASVGGTIGKNIQYF. CDR3 coding DNA: TGTGCCAGCGTCGGCGGGACTATCGGCAAAAACATTCAGTACTTC. Full variable domain (rest looked up from reference TRBV2 and TRBJ2-4): EPEVTQTPSHQVTQMGQEVILRCVPISNHLYFYWYRQILGQKVEFLVSFYNNEISEKSEIFDDQFSVERPDGSNFTLKIRSTKLEDSAMYFCASVGGTIGKNIQYFGAGTRLSVL.

This chain joins TRBV5-1 and TRBJ2-7; possibly TRBD2 for D (6 bases). The germline V gene encodes CDR1 SGHRS and CDR2 YFSETQ. Deletions cut 4 bases from V and 7 bases from J, with 21 bases between. CDR3 length equals 15 residues. The CDR3 nucleotides read TGCGCCAGCAGCATGGCCGGGGGAAGGGGAGAGGAGCAGTACTTC. Translated, it gives CASSMAGGRGEEQYF. The complete variable domain, with remaining parts taken from reference TRBV5-1 and TRBJ2-7, reads KAGVTQTPRYLIKTRGQQVTLSCSPISGHRSVSWYQQTPGQGLQFLFEYFSETQRNKGNFPGRFSGRQFSNSRSEMNVSTLELGDSALYLCASSMAGGRGEEQYFGPGTRLTVT.

This clone appeared a few times. This chain uses TRBV30 with TRBJ2-1, with a possible D match to TRBD2 (6 bases). The CDR3 is 14 residues long. With 1 base removed from V and 6 bases from J, the gap between germline ends came to 13 bases. Germline CDR1 and CDR2: GTSNPN and SVGIG (reference sequence). CDR3 in amino acids: CAWSGVEGGNEQFF. In DNA form, the CDR3 reads TGTGCCTGGAGTGGGGTAGAGGGAGGCAATGAGCAGTTCTTC.

The rearrangement uses TRBV9 and TRBJ2-1; D gene uncertain. The germline V gene encodes CDR1 SGDLS and CDR2 YYNGEE. The CDR3 consists of 14 residues. The V end lost 4 bases, the J end lost 8 bases, and 16 bases lay between the germline ends. For the CDR3, the DNA is TGTGCCAGCAGCCCATACAATTCAGGCGATGAGCAGTTCTTC. Its protein product is CASSPYNSGDEQFF.

This clone appeared a few times. The chain links TRBV28 to TRBJ1-5; 8 bases are shared with TRBD1. Germline V gene lookup returns CDR1 MDHEN and CDR2 SYDVKM. CDR3 length equals 15 residues. V dropped 2 bases and J dropped 5; count of bases not matched to a gene: 5. CDR3 nucleotide sequence: TGTGCCAGCAGTTTAGAGACAGGGGCGCATCAGCCCCAGCATTTT. This codes for CASSLETGAHQPQHF.

Concerning this clone itself: At the DNA level, this CDR3 is encoded by other sequences in the same sample as well. The rearrangement links TRBV18 to TRBJ1-1; D ambiguous. From germline, CDR1 is KGHSH and CDR2 LQKENI. The CDR3 loop spans 13 amino acids. Between the trimmed V and J ends, which lost 0 bases and 3 bases, there was a span of 5 bases. The CDR3 sequence: CASSPPRDTEAFF. The CDR3 DNA reads TGTGCCAGCTCACCACCCCGGGACACTGAAGCTTTCTTT. Using reference TRBV18 and TRBJ1-1 for the parts outside the CDR3, the full variable domain is NAGVMQNPRHLVRRRGQEARLRCSPMKGHSHVYWYRQLPEEGLKFMVYLQKENIIDESGMPKERFSAEFPKEGPSILRIQQVVRGDSAAYFCASSPPRDTEAFFGQGTRLTVV.

This chain connects TRBV27 to TRBJ1-4; unclear D gene. The CDR3 is 15 residues long. The germline V gene has CDR1 MNHEY and CDR2 SMNVEV (reference sequence). Between the trimmed V and J ends, which lost 4 bases and 0 bases, there was a span of 9 bases. The DNA of the CDR3 is TGTGCCAGCAGTTCTTCTACTGCAACTAATGAAAAACTGTTTTTT. It encodes CASSSSTATNEKLFF.

This clone was counted once. This rearrangement joins TRBV4-1 to TRBJ1-5; 7 positions match TRBD1. Germline CDR1 reads MGHRA; CDR2 reads YSYEKL. There are 15 residues in the CDR3. The V and J ends lost 4 bases and 3 bases, in that order; junction bases with no gene match: 6. The CDR3 region has the DNA TGCGCCAGCAGCCGCACGACAGGGTACAATCAGCCCCAGCATTTT. Translation gives CASSRTTGYNQPQHF.

This clone was picked up a small number of times. The rearrangement links TRBV28 to TRBJ2-5, with 8 nucleotides matching TRBD1. V was pared by 8 bases and J by 6 bases, with 11 bases of the junction left unmatched. The CDR3 has 14 amino acids. Germline values: CDR1 MDHEN, CDR2 SYDVKM. The CDR3 DNA is TGTGCCAGCGAGCCCCAGGGGGCGAGAAAGACCCAGTACTTC. The encoded protein is CASEPQGARKTQYF.

V gene TRBV7-9 combines with J gene TRBJ1-2; maybe TRBD1 (5 bases). Trimming shortened V by 1 base and J by 2 bases, and 14 bases separated the two germline ends. The CDR3 sequence is 16 residues long. Germline V lookup: CDR1 SEHNR, CDR2 FQNEAQ (reference sequence). This chain's CDR3 is CASSLVGANINYGYTF. The CDR3 DNA reads as TGTGCCAGCAGCTTAGTTGGGGCCAACATAAACTATGGCTACACCTTC.

The chain recombines TRBV2 with TRBJ2-3; maybe TRBD2 (5 bases). CDR3 length equals 14 residues. V was pared by 7 bases and J by 4 bases, with 15 bases between. CDR1 is SNHLY and CDR2 is FYNNEI in the germline V gene. As DNA, the CDR3 is TGTGCCAGCAACGTGGGAACAGCGGCAGATACGCAGTATTTT. It translates to CASNVGTAADTQYF.

The J gene is TRBJ1-1, the V gene TRBV28; D gene unclear. The CDR3 is made up of 14 amino acids. V shed 6 bases and J shed 5 bases, with 16 bases lying between them. The germline gives CDR1 MDHEN, CDR2 SYDVKM. The CDR3 DNA sequence: TGTGCCAGCAGCCCGGGAGGTCGGAGGACTGAAGCTTTCTTT. This codes for CASSPGGRRTEAFF.

The V and J genes are TRBV7-8 and TRBJ1-5; D is uncertain. CDR1 SGHVS and CDR2 FQNEAQ come from the germline V gene. The length of the CDR3 is 17 residues. V was trimmed by 1 base and J by 0 bases, leaving 13 bases between them. The CDR3 DNA sequence: TGTGCCAGCAGCTTAGAGAGGATAGTGTATAGCAATCAGCCCCAGCATTTT. Translating gives CASSLERIVYSNQPQHF.

This clone came up a few times. This chain joins TRBV19 and TRBJ2-1; 7 positions agree with TRBD2. Germline V gives CDR1 LNHDA, CDR2 SQIVND (reference sequence). The CDR3 is 15 amino acids. The junction had 6 bases not matched to a gene; V was cut back by 3 bases and J by 4 bases. The CDR3: CASSIGAGVYNEQFF. CDR3 nucleotide sequence: TGTGCCAGTAGTATCGGCGCGGGGGTTTACAATGAGCAGTTCTTC.

The chain is built from TRBV30 and TRBJ2-3, with D perhaps TRBD2 (6 bases). This CDR3 has 12 amino acids. Germline V gene sequence: CDR1 GTSNPN, CDR2 SVGIG (reference sequence). V gave up 3 bases and J gave up 11 bases, with 15 bases separating them. The CDR3 DNA sequence: TGTGCCTGGAGCGGATCCGGGACTCGGCAGTATTTT. Its protein is CAWSGSGTRQYF.